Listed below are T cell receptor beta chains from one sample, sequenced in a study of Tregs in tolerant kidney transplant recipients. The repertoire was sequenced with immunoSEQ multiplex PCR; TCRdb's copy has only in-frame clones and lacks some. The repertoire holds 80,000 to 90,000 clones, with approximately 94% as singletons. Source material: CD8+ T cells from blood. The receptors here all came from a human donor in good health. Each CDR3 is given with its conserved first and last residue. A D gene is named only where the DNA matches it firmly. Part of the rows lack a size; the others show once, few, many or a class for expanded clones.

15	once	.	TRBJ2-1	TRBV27	TGTGCCAGCAGTCCAGGATCTGTCTCCTACAATGAGCAGTTCTTC	CASSPGSVSYNEQFF
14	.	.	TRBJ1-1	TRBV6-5	TGTGCCAGCAGTGGCCCGGAGGGCAACACTGAAGCTTTCTTT	CASSGPEGNTEAFF
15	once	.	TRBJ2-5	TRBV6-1	TGTGCCAGCAGTGAAGTAGGGGGGGACCAAGAGACCCAGTACTTC	CASSEVGGDQETQYF
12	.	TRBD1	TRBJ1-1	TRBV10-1	TGCGCCAGCAGCCCAGGGGGGGACGCGAGTGTCTTT	CASSPGGDASVF
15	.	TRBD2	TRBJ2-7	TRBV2	TGTGCCAGCAGTGAAGGACTAGCTGGAACCTACGAGCAGTACTTC	CASSEGLAGTYEQYF
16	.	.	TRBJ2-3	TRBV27	TGTGCCAGCAGTAATACCAAGGGGACGCCTGGGGATACGCAGTATTTT	CASSNTKGTPGDTQYF
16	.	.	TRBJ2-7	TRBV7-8	TGTGCCAGCAGCTTAGAGGCAGGCTCCCCTTCCTACGAGCAGTACTTC	CASSLEAGSPSYEQYF
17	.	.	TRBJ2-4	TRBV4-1	TGCGCCAGCAGCCAACCTCTAGCGCCATCGGCCAAAAACATTCAGTACTTC	CASSQPLAPSAKNIQYF
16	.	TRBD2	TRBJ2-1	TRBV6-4	TGTGCCAGCAGTGCCTCGGGCGGGGGGGGCTCGAATGAGCAGTTCTTC	CASSASGGGGSNEQFF
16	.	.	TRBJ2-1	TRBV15	TGTGCCACCACCGGAACCCAAGGGCCGGGGTACAATGAGCAGTTCTTC	CATTGTQGPGYNEQFF
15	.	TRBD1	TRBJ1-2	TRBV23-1	TGCGCCAGCACCCCGGGACAGGGGGCCCGGAATGGCTACACCTTC	CASTPGQGARNGYTF
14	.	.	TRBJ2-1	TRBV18	TGTGCCAGCTCACCACCGCCCCTTTACAATGAGCAGTTCTTC	CASSPPPLYNEQFF
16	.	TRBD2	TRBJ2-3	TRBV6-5	TGTGCCAGCAGTTACTCGATGGCGGGGGAGGCAGATACGCAGTATTTT	CASSYSMAGEADTQYF
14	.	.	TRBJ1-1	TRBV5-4	TGTGCCAGCAGCTCGGGACTGAGGAACACTGAAGCTTTCTTT	CASSSGLRNTEAFF
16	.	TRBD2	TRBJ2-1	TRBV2	TGTGCCAGCATCTGGCCGGGAGGAGAGGCCTACAATGAGCAGTTCTTC	CASIWPGGEAYNEQFF
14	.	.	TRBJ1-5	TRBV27	TGTGCCAGCAGACCCGGGGGGGCGAATCAGCCCCAGCATTTT	CASRPGGANQPQHF
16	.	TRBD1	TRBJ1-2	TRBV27	TGTGCCAGCAGTTTAGAGCCGCCGGGACCAGGGGGCGGCTACACCTTC	CASSLEPPGPGGGYTF
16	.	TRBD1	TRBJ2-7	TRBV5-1	TGCGCCAGCAGCTTGGGACCTGGGACAGGGCTATACGAGCAGTACTTC	CASSLGPGTGLYEQYF
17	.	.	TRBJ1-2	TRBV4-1	TGCGCCAGCAGCCAAGAGGCGGCCACAGGGAAGGCCTATGGCTACACCTTC	CASSQEAATGKAYGYTF
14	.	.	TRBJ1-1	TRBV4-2	TGTGCCAGCAGCCAAGATCTGGGGGGCACTGAAGCTTTCTTT	CASSQDLGGTEAFF
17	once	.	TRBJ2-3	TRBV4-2	TGTGCCAGCAGTTCGGGGGCTGCTGAGAGAATCACAGATACGCAGTATTTT	CASSSGAAERITDTQYF
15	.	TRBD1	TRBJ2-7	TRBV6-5	TGTGCCAGCAGACCCTTGGACAGGGGGCTCGACGAGCAGTACTTC	CASRPLDRGLDEQYF
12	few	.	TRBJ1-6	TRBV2	TGTGCCAGCAGTGACAGCTATTCACCCCTCCACTTT	CASSDSYSPLHF
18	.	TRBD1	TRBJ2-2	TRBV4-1	TGCGCCAGCAGCCCGGGACAGGGATGGGGGGGGGTCGCCGGGGAGCTGTTTTTT	CASSPGQGWGGVAGELFF
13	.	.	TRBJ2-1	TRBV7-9	TGTGCCAGCATTCAATGGGGGGTCGATGAGCAGTTCTTC	CASIQWGVDEQFF
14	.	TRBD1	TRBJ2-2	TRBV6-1	TGTGCCAGCAGCCGGGACAGGGCGGGCGGGGAGCTGTTTTTT	CASSRDRAGGELFF
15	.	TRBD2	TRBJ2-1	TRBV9	TGTGCCAGCAGCGTAGTGACTAGCGGGAGTAATGAGCAGTTCTTC	CASSVVTSGSNEQFF
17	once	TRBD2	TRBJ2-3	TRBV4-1	TGCGCCAGCAGCCGAATAGCGGGGGGTGGGCTCACAGATACGCAGTATTTT	CASSRIAGGGLTDTQYF
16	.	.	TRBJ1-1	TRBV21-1	TGTGCCAGCAGCACCCGGGGCAGGGGGTGGAACACTGAAGCTTTCTTT	CASSTRGRGWNTEAFF
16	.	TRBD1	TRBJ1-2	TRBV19	TGTGCCAGTAGTATCCGGGACAGCCGGTTAGTCTATGGCTACACCTTC	CASSIRDSRLVYGYTF
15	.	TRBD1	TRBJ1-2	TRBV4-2	TGTGCCAGCAGCCAAGATGGGGACAGGGTATATGGCTACACCTTC	CASSQDGDRVYGYTF
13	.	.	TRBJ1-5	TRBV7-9	TGTGCCAGCAGCTCTTTTAGCAATCAGCCCCAGCATTTT	CASSSFSNQPQHF
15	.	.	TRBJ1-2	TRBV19	TGTGCCAGTAGTATAGTTCGGGGAGTGGACTATGGCTACACCTTC	CASSIVRGVDYGYTF
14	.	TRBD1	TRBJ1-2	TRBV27	TGTGCCAGCAGTTTTGGGACAGGGTCTTATGGCTACACCTTC	CASSFGTGSYGYTF
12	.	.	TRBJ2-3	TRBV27	TGTGCCAGCAGTCCAGGGACAGATACGCAGTATTTT	CASSPGTDTQYF
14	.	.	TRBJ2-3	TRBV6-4	TGTGCCAGCAGTGACTCAGTGGGCGCAGATACGCAGTATTTT	CASSDSVGADTQYF
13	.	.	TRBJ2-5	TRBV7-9	TGTGCCAGCAGCCCGACAGAACAAGAGACCCAGTACTTC	CASSPTEQETQYF